Listed below are T cell receptor beta chains from one sample, sequenced in a study of regulatory T cells in long-lasting Graves disease. One entry per CDR3 protein, called by TCRdb with MiXCR from the multiplex PCR reads. The sample carries about 450,000 distinct CDR3 sequences, 12% to 15% recorded once. This sample was also put to use in a study of T cells in Graves' hyperthyroidism and ophthalmopathy.

The specimen comprised peripheral blood mononuclear cells (PBMCs), sampled at new diagnosis, from a patient treated with antithyroid drugs. These receptors all stem from a woman in her forties or fifties with Graves disease. The CDR3 runs from the conserved cysteine through the conserved F or W. The D gene is left open where the match is weak. The listing skips clone size in some rows; elsewhere it reads once, few, many or a size class.

>TRBJ2-3|.|TRBV7-9|many
TGTGCCAGCAGCTTAGAAGCCGGCACAGATACGCAGTATTTT
CASSLEAGTDTQYF
>TRBJ2-1|TRBD1|TRBV2|many
TGTGCCGGAGGAGGGACAGGGGGGCGGAATGAGCAGTTCTTC
CAGGGTGGRNEQFF
>TRBJ2-3|.|TRBV5-1|few
TGCGCCAGCAGCCTCCTGTTGCGCACAGGTACGCAGTATTTT
CASSLLLRTGTQYF
>TRBJ1-4|.|TRBV3-1|few
TGTGCCAGCAGCCAAGATACCGACGTCTTCGCTAAACTGTTTTTT
CASSQDTDVFAKLFF
>TRBJ1-2|TRBD1|TRBV27|few
TGTGCCAGCAGACAGGGGTTGAGTGGCTACACCTTC
CASRQGLSGYTF
>TRBJ1-5|.|TRBV12-3/TRBV12-4|many
TGTGCCAGCACCCTATGGGGAGGGAAAGGCAATCAGCCCCAGCATTTT
CASTLWGGKGNQPQHF
>TRBJ2-1|TRBD2|TRBV18|.
TGTGCCAGCTCCACGTCGAACGGAGCGGGAATGACGAATGAGCAGTTCTTC
CASSTSNGAGMTNEQFF
>TRBJ1-2|TRBD1|TRBV4-1|.
TGCGCCAGCAGCCAGGAGGGACAGGGGAACTATGGCTACACCTTC
CASSQEGQGNYGYTF
>TRBJ1-2|.|TRBV5-5|few
TGTGCCAGCAGCTTGAGCAACAGGGCCTATGGCTACACCTTC
CASSLSNRAYGYTF
>TRBJ2-2|.|TRBV13|few
TGTGCCAGCAGCTTAGGCCTGATGGGAGTGAACACCGGGGAGCTGTTTTTT
CASSLGLMGVNTGELFF
>TRBJ1-5|.|TRBV5-8|.
TGTGCCAGCAGCACGGCGCGGTATCAGCCCCAGCATTTT
CASSTARYQPQHF
>TRBJ2-1|TRBD2|TRBV5-1|many
TGCGCCAGCAGCCCGGGACTAGCGGGAGCTAATGAGCAGTTCTTC
CASSPGLAGANEQFF
>TRBJ1-3|.|TRBV2|few
TGTGCCAGCGCTGGGGCTGGAAACACCATATATTTT
CASAGAGNTIYF
>TRBJ2-2|.|TRBV4-1|.
TGCGCCAGCAGCCAAGAGGGGGGTCTCACCGGGGAGCTGTTTTTT
CASSQEGGLTGELFF
>TRBJ2-5|TRBD2|TRBV4-1|few
TGCGCCAGCAGCCCGACCAGACTAGCGGAAGAGACCCAGTACTTC
CASSPTRLAEETQYF
>TRBJ2-3|.|TRBV5-1|many
TGCGCCAGCAGGAGGGGGGACAGCTCGCCCTATACGCAGTATTTT
CASRRGDSSPYTQYF
>TRBJ2-2|TRBD2|TRBV20-1|many
TGCAGTGCACAGGGACTAGCGGGGGCTTCGAACACCGGGGAGCTGTTTTTT
CSAQGLAGASNTGELFF
>TRBJ2-1|TRBD2|TRBV28|many
TGTGCCAGCAGTACCGGGACTAGCGGGAGATTTTCCTACAATGAGCAGTTCTTC
CASSTGTSGRFSYNEQFF
>TRBJ2-4|TRBD1|TRBV30|.
TGTGCCTGGCAGGGACAGGGGGCTAGAAACATTCAGTACTTC
CAWQGQGARNIQYF
>TRBJ1-3|.|TRBV12-3/TRBV12-4|many
TGTGCCAGCAGTTTAGGAGAGGGGCCGCGCGGAGGAGACACCATATATTTT
CASSLGEGPRGGDTIYF
>TRBJ2-1|.|TRBV12-5|many
TGTGCTAGTGGTTGGGGGTACAATGAGCAGTTCTTC
CASGWGYNEQFF
>TRBJ2-7|.|TRBV4-1|many
TGCGCCAGCAGCCAATCTTGGGACTACGAGCAGTACTTC
CASSQSWDYEQYF
>TRBJ2-6|.|TRBV29-1|many
TGCAGCGTTAAACCAGGGGCTGGGGCCAACGTCCTGACTTTC
CSVKPGAGANVLTF
>TRBJ2-7|.|TRBV5-8|.
TGTGCCAGCAGCTTCCGGGACTCCCGCTACGAGCAGTACTTC
CASSFRDSRYEQYF
>TRBJ2-7|.|TRBV7-9|few
TGTGCCAGCAGCTACCACTCGAGCTCCTACGAGCAGTACTTC
CASSYHSSSYEQYF
>TRBJ1-1|.|TRBV24-1|few
TGTGCCACCAGTGCCGTGGGTGATGAAGCTTTCTTT
CATSAVGDEAFF
>TRBJ1-1|.|TRBV27|few
TGTGCCAGCAGCCTCCTCGGGGTGAACACTGAAGCTTTCTTT
CASSLLGVNTEAFF
>TRBJ2-2|.|TRBV5-1|few
TGCGCCAGCAGCTTGTTGATGGGGGACACCGGGGAGCTGTTTTTT
CASSLLMGDTGELFF
>TRBJ1-4|TRBD1|TRBV3-1|few
TGTGCCAGCAGCCCCCGGGACAGGGGACTAAAACTGTTTTTT
CASSPRDRGLKLFF
>TRBJ2-1|TRBD2|TRBV28|many
TGTGCCAGCAGCAGACTAGCGGGAACGGTCGCCTACAATGAGCAGTTCTTC
CASSRLAGTVAYNEQFF
>TRBJ2-3|.|TRBV7-2|.
TGTGCCAGCAGCTTAGTTTCCGGGGCTATCGATACGCAGTATTTT
CASSLVSGAIDTQYF
>TRBJ2-7|TRBD2|TRBV7-2|many
TGTGCCAGCAGCTTACGGACTAGCGGGAGGTTTTACGAGCAGTACTTC
CASSLRTSGRFYEQYF
>TRBJ1-1|.|TRBV12-3/TRBV12-4|many
TGTGCCAGCAGCTCGACACGGAACACTGAAGCTTTCTTT
CASSSTRNTEAFF
>TRBJ1-2|.|TRBV6-2/TRBV6-3|many
TGTGCCAGCAGTTACTCGAAAGTGGCTAACTATGGCTACACCTTC
CASSYSKVANYGYTF
>TRBJ2-5|TRBD2|TRBV6-1|many
TGTGCCAGCAGCCCGGGACTAGCGAAGGGGGAGACCCAGTACTTC
CASSPGLAKGETQYF
>TRBJ1-1|.|TRBV6-9|many
TGTGCCAGCAGTTACTCCGGGCAGTCCTATGGAGCTTTCTTT
CASSYSGQSYGAFF
>TRBJ2-3|.|TRBV6-1|few
TGTGCCAGCAGACCCTACCCCCGCGGCCCTCTGGAGGATACGCAGTATTTT
CASRPYPRGPLEDTQYF
>TRBJ2-7|.|TRBV5-1|many
TGCGCCAGCAGCTCCGGACAAGATCCGCCCGAGCAGTACTTC
CASSSGQDPPEQYF
>TRBJ1-2|.|TRBV7-9|.
TGTGCCAGCAGCACCCTCGTGGGGACCGTAGGCTACACCTTC
CASSTLVGTVGYTF
>TRBJ2-1|TRBD1|TRBV5-1|many
TGTGCCAGCAGCTTCGGGGACAGCTCCTACAATGAGCAGTTCTTC
CASSFGDSSYNEQFF
>TRBJ2-7|TRBD2|TRBV27|few
TGTGCCAGCAGTTCCTCGGGACTAGCGGGAAGTCACCCAAGGAGCGAGCAGTACTTC
CASSSSGLAGSHPRSEQYF
>TRBJ2-1|TRBD1|TRBV28|.
TGTGCCAGCACTCACCCGGACAGGGGGCTCTACAATGAGCAGTTCTTC
CASTHPDRGLYNEQFF
>TRBJ1-5|.|TRBV15|many
TGTGCCACCAGCAGAGGAGTCGGACAGATTCTCAATCAGCCCCAGCATTTT
CATSRGVGQILNQPQHF
>TRBJ2-1|.|TRBV10-3|many
TGTGCCACCACTCAAACGGGACTTAAGGATGAGCAGTTCTTC
CATTQTGLKDEQFF
>TRBJ2-7|.|TRBV2|.
TGTGCCAGCAGTGAGATGGGGGGTTCCTACGAGCAGTACTTC
CASSEMGGSYEQYF
>TRBJ1-1|.|TRBV2|many
TGTGCCAGCAGTGTAGGGCCTCTGGGAGACACTGAAGCTTTCTTT
CASSVGPLGDTEAFF
>TRBJ2-1|TRBD2|TRBV11-2|many
TGTGCCAGCAGCCGGACTAGCGGGAGCACCCTAGGCTACAATGAGCAGTTCTTC
CASSRTSGSTLGYNEQFF
>TRBJ2-6|TRBD2|TRBV5-1|.
TGCGCCAGCAGCTTCGGCGGGGGATCAGGGGCCAACGTCCTGACTTTC
CASSFGGGSGANVLTF